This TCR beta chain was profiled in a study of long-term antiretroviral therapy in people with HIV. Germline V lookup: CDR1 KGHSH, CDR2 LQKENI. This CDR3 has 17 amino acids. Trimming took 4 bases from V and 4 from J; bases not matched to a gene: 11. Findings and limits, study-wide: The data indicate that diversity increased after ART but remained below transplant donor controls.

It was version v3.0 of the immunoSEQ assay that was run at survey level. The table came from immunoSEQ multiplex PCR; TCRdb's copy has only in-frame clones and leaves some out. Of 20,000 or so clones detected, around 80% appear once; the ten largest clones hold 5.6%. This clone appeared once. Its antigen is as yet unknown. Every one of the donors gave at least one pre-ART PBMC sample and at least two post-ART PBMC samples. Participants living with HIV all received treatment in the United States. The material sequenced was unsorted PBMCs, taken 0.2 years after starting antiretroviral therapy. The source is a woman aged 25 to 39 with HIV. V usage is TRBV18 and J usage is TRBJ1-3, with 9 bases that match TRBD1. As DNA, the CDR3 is TGTGCCAGCTCACGGGGATTACAGGGGGCTATCGGAAACACCATATATTTT. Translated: CASSRGLQGAIGNTIYF.